This T cell receptor beta chain was documented in a study of T-cell reconstitution after alpha-beta-depleted transplantation in children. There are a few counts of this clonotype. The antigen is unknown. Overall study findings and caveats: Some patients' high day-60 TCRbeta diversity was attributed to recipient cells surviving conditioning. Several hundred expanded graft clones reportedly were the source of alpha-beta T cells about two months after transplant. T-cell counts and diversity were attributed mostly to newly produced T cells one year after transplant.

Trimming removed 7 bases from V and 5 bases from J; junction bases left unmatched: 13. CDR3 length equals 16 residues. Molecular barcoding with unique molecular identifiers was used for the TCRbeta library. TCRdb redid the calling of the PCR reads with MiXCR, one entry per CDR3 protein. The sample carries hundreds of thousands of distinct CDR3 sequences, more than 20% recorded once. The sample in question was PBMCs, mostly from graft donor cells, obtained 360 days after TCRalphabeta/CD19-depleted stem cell transplant. The clonotype comes from a female patient aged 2 to 10 who had a stem cell transplant for congenital amegakaryocytic thrombocytopenia, so the T cells may come from the graft donor. The chain recombines TRBV12-3 or TRBV12-4 with TRBJ2-5, with 10 bases identical to TRBD1. The CDR3 DNA reads as TGTGCCAGCACCAATCGGGACAGGGGTTCAGGGGAGACCCAGTACTTC. It specifies CASTNRDRGSGETQYF.